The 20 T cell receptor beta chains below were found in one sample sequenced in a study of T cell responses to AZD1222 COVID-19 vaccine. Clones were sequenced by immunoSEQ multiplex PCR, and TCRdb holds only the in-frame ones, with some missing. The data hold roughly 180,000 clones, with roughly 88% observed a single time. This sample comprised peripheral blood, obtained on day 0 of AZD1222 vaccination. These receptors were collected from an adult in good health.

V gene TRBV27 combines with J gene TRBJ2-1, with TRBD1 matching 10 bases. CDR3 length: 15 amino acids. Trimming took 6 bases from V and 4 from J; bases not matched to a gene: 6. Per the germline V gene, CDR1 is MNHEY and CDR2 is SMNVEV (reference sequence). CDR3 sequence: CASSSGTGAYNEQFF. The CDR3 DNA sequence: TGTGCCAGCAGCTCCGGGACAGGGGCTTACAATGAGCAGTTCTTC.

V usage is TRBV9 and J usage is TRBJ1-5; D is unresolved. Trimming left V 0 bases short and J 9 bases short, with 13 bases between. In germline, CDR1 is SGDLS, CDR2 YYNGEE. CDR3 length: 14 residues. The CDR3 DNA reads TGTGCCAGCAGCGTAGATGCCTCGCCAGGGCCCCAGCATTTT. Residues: CASSVDASPGPQHF. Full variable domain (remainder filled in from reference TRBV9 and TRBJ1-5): DSGVTQTPKHLITATGQRVTLRCSPRSGDLSVYWYQQSLDQGLQFLIQYYNGEERAKGNILERFSAQQFPDLHSELNLSSLELGDSALYFCASSVDASPGPQHFGDGTRLSIL.

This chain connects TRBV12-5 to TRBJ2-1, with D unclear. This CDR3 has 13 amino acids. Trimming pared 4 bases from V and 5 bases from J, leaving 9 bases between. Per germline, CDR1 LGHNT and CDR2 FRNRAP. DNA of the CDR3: TGTGCTAGTGGTTATGCCCCCCACAATGAGCAGTTCTTC. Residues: CASGYAPHNEQFF.

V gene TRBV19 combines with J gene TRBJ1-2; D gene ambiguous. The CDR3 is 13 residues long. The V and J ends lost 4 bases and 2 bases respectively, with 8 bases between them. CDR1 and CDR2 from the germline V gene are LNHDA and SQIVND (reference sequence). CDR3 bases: TGTGCCAGTAGTAAGGTCGGCAACTATGGCTACACCTTC. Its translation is CASSKVGNYGYTF.

The CDR3 loop is CSVDRGGIEAFF. CDR3 nucleotides: TGCAGCGTTGACAGGGGAGGCATTGAAGCTTTCTTT. The chain is built from TRBV29-1 and TRBJ1-1; maybe TRBD1 (6 bases). V was shortened by 3 bases and J by 7 bases, with 12 bases between the two germline ends. The V gene's germline CDR1 is SQVTM and CDR2 ANQGSEA. The CDR3 covers 12 residues.

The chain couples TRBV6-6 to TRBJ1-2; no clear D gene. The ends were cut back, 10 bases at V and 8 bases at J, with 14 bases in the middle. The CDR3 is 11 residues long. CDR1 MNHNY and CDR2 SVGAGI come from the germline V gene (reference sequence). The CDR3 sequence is CATQEPPGYTF. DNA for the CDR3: TGTGCCACCCAAGAGCCTCCCGGCTACACCTTC.

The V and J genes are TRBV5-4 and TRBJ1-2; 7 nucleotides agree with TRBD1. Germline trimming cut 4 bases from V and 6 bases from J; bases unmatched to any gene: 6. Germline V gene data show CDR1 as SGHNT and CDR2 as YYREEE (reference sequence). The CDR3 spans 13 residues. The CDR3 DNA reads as TGTGCCAGCAGCCCCGAGGGGGCTGATGGCTACACCTTC. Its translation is CASSPEGADGYTF. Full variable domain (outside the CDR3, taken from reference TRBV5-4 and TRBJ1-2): ETGVTQSPTHLIKTRGQQVTLRCSSQSGHNTVSWYQQALGQGPQFIFQYYREEENGRGNFPPRFSGLQFPNYSSELNVNALELDDSALYLCASSPEGADGYTFGSGTRLTVV.

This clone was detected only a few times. The CDR3 here is CAGGTGLYEQYF. The DNA for the CDR3 is TGTGCCGGTGGGACAGGGTTATACGAGCAGTACTTC. This rearrangement joins TRBV28 to TRBJ2-7, with 9 bases fitting TRBD1. V was clipped by 11 bases and J by 4 bases; unmatched bases: 6. The CDR3 consists of 12 residues. The germline V gene has CDR1 MDHEN and CDR2 SYDVKM.

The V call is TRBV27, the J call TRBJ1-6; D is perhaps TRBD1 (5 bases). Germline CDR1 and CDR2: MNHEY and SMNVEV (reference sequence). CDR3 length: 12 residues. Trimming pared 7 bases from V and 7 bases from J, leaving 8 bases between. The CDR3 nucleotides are TGTGCCAGCATGGGGCCAAATTCACCCCTCCACTTT. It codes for CASMGPNSPLHF.

The DNA for the CDR3 is TGCGCCAGCAGCCATCCAGACAGGGGCGGGGGAGCTTTCTTT. It translates to CASSHPDRGGGAFF. This chain uses TRBV4-1 with TRBJ1-1, with 8 bases that match TRBD1. This CDR3 comprises 14 residues. Germline loops: CDR1 MGHRA, CDR2 YSYEKL. Trimming took 3 bases from V and 10 from J; bases not matched to a gene: 10.

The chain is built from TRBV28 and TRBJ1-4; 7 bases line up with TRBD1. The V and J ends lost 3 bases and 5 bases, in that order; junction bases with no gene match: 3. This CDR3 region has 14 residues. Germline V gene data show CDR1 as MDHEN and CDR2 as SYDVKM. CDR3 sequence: CASSFMGQNEKLFF. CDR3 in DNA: TGTGCCAGCAGTTTCATGGGACAGAATGAAAAACTGTTTTTT.

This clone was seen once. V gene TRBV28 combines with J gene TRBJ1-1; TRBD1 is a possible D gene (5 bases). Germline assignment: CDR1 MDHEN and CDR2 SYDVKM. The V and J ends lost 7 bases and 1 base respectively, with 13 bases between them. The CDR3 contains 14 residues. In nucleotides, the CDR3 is TGTGCCAGCACCCTAGGGGTGGGGAACACTGAAGCTTTCTTT. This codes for CASTLGVGNTEAFF.

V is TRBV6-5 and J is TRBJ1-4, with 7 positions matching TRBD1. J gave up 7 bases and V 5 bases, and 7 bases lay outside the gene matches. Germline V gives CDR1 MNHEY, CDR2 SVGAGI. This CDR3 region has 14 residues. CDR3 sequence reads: CASSTSRDSEKLFF. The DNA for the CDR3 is TGTGCCAGCAGTACCTCCCGGGACAGTGAAAAACTGTTTTTT.

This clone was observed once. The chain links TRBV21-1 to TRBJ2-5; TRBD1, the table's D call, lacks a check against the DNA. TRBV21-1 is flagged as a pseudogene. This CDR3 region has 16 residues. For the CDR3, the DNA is TGTGCCAGCAGCGGATTAAGGGAGGCAGGGGGGGAGACCCAGTACTTC. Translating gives CASSGLREAGGETQYF.

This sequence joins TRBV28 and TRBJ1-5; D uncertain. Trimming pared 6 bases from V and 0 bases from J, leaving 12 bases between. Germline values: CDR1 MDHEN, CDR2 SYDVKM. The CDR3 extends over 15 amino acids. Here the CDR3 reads CASSFLRYSNQPQHF. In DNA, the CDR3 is TGTGCCAGCAGCTTTCTGAGGTATAGCAATCAGCCCCAGCATTTT. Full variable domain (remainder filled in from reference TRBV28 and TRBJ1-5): DVKVTQSSRYLVKRTGEKVFLECVQDMDHENMFWYRQDPGLGLRLIYFSYDVKMKEKGDIPEGYSVSREKKERFSLILESASTNQTSMYLCASSFLRYSNQPQHFGDGTRLSIL.

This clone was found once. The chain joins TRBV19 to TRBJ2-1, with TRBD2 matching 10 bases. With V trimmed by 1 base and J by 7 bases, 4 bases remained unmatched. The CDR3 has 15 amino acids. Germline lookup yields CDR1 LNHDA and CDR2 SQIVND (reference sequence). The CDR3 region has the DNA TGTGCCAGTAGTATAGGTAGCGGGAGGAGAAATGAGCAGTTCTTC. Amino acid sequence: CASSIGSGRRNEQFF.

The DNA of the CDR3 is TGTGCCAGTAGTCGGGGAGCGAACACCGGGGAGCTGTTTTTT. Residues: CASSRGANTGELFF. This chain links TRBV19 with TRBJ2-2; possible D gene TRBD2, 5 bases. Per germline, CDR1 LNHDA and CDR2 SQIVND (reference sequence). Trimming took 5 bases from V and 0 from J, leaving 7 bases between them. The CDR3 length is 14 residues.

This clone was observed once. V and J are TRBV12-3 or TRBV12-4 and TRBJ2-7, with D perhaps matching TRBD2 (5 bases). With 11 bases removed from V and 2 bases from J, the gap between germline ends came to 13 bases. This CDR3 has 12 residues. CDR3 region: CASGGHPYEQYF. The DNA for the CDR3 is TGTGCCTCGGGCGGGCACCCCTACGAGCAGTACTTC.

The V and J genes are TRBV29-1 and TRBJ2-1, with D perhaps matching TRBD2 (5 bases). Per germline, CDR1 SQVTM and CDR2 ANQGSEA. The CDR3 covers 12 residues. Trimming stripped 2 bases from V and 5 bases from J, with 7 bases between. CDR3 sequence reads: CSVEKRNNEQFF. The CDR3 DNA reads TGCAGCGTTGAAAAGCGGAACAATGAGCAGTTCTTC.

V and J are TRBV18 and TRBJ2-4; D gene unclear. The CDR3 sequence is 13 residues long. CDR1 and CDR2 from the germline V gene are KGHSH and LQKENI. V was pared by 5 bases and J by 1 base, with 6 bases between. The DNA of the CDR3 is TGTGCCAGCTCATCGGACGCCAAAAACATTCAGTACTTC. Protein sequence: CASSSDAKNIQYF.